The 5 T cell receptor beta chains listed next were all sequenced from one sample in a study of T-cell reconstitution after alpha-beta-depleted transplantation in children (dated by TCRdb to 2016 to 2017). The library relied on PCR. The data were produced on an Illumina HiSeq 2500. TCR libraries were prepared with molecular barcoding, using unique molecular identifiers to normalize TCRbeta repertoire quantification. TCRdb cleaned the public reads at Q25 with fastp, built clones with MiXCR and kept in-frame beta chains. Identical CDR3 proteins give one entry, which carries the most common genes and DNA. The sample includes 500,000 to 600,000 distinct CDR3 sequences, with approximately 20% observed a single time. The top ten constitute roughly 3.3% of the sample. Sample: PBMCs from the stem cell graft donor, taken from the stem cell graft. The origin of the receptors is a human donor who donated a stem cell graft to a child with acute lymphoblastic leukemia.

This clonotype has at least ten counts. The CDR3 loop is CASSVGSSGNTIYF. CDR3 nucleotides: TGTGCCAGCAGCGTAGGGTCTTCGGGAAACACCATATATTTT. The chain employs TRBV9 and TRBJ1-3; D gene unclear. The CDR3 runs to 14 residues. Germline loops: CDR1 SGDLS, CDR2 YYNGEE. Trimming took off 0 bases at V and 4 bases at J, with 8 bases between the two ends. Full variable domain (rest looked up from reference TRBV9 and TRBJ1-3): DSGVTQTPKHLITATGQRVTLRCSPRSGDLSVYWYQQSLDQGLQFLIQYYNGEERAKGNILERFSAQQFPDLHSELNLSSLELGDSALYFCASSVGSSGNTIYFGEGSWLTVV.

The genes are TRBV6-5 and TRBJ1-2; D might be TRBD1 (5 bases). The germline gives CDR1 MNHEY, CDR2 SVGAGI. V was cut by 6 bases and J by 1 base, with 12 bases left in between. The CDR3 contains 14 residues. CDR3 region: CASRGDRDNYGYTF. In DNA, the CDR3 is TGTGCCAGCAGGGGGGACCGAGATAACTATGGCTACACCTTC.

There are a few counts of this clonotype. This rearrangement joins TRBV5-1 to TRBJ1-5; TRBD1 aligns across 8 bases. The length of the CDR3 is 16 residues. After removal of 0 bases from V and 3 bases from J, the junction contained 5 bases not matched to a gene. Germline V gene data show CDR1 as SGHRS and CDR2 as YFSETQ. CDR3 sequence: CASSLEPDRANQPQHF. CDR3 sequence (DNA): TGCGCCAGCAGCTTGGAACCGGACAGGGCCAATCAGCCCCAGCATTTT.

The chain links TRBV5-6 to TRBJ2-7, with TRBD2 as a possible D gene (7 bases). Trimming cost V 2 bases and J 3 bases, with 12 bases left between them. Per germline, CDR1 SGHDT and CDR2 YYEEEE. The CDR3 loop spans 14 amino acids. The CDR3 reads CASSFGGPFYEQYF. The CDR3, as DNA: TGTGCCAGCAGCTTCGGGGGGCCCTTCTACGAGCAGTACTTC.

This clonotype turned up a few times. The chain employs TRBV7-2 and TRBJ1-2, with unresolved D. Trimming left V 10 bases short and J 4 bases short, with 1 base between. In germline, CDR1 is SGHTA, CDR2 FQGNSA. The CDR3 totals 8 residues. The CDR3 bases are TGTGCCACCTATGGCTACACCTTC. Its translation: CATYGYTF.